A selection of T cell receptor beta chains follows, all from one sample in a study of blood T cell repertoires in COVID-19. Clones were read by immunoSEQ multiplex PCR, and TCRdb kept only the in-frame ones, dropping some. This repertoire shows 150,000 to 200,000 clones, more than 70% found once; its top ten account for approximately 2%. The material sequenced was peripheral blood. Receptors were obtained from a man aged 50 or older who had recovered from COVID-19. Both conserved end residues are trimmed from each CDR3. Fields, in order: CDR3 length, D gene, J gene, V gene, CDR3 protein. D genes are given only for firm matches.

>13|-|TRBJ2-2|TRBV5-8
ASSSTTSNTGELF
>13|-|TRBJ2-4|TRBV18
ASSPGRGTKNIQY
>12|-|TRBJ1-1|TRBV19
ASSITGKGTEAF
>15|TRBD2|TRBJ2-1|TRBV9
ASSVGPSGSSYNEQF
>13|TRBD1|TRBJ1-5|TRBV2
ASGWTGAGNQPQH
>13|TRBD2|TRBJ2-1|TRBV7-9
ASSYGTSAYNEQF
>16|-|TRBJ2-6|TRBV30
AWSVPLGGGPGANVLT
>13|TRBD2|TRBJ2-1|TRBV19
ATATSGSSYNEQF
>13|-|TRBJ2-1|TRBV5-1
ASSGARASYNEQF
>14|TRBD2|TRBJ2-5|TRBV18
ASSNPGLAGRETQY
>12|-|TRBJ2-5|TRBV7-9
ASSFEGTREIQY
>10|-|TRBJ1-5|TRBV30
AWNRGHQPQH
>15|TRBD1|TRBJ2-1|TRBV5-5
ASSPRDRGVLNNEQF
>12|TRBD2|TRBJ2-1|TRBV30
AWRLAGGYNEQF
>11|-|TRBJ1-1|TRBV11-3
ASSLGRVTEAF
>13|TRBD1|TRBJ1-5|TRBV15
ATSISAQGRQPQH
>15|TRBD1|TRBJ1-3|TRBV5-4
ASSFGSGGLGGNTIY
>12|TRBD1|TRBJ2-2|TRBV28
ASSLTGGTGELF
>11|-|TRBJ2-5|TRBV6-5
ASSYFTEETQY
>14|TRBD1|TRBJ2-7|TRBV28
ASSLDLETGGYEQY
>13|-|TRBJ2-1|TRBV19
ASSITWADIGEQF
>12|TRBD2|TRBJ2-2|TRBV7-2
ASRGLFQTGELF
>11|TRBD1|TRBJ2-7|TRBV2
ASAGTGPYEQY
>14|-|TRBJ2-3|TRBV19
ASSMDLGANTDTQY
>16|TRBD2|TRBJ2-2|TRBV27
ASSPALAGGPGTGELF
>13|TRBD2|TRBJ2-1|TRBV19
ASSRAGGPPNEQF
>10|-|TRBJ1-1|TRBV28
ASSQRDTEAF
>11|-|TRBJ2-7|TRBV6-1
ASSDTVGQEQY
>13|TRBD2|TRBJ2-1|TRBV4-3
ASSHEPGLVNEQF